Listed here are 14 T cell receptor beta chains from one sample, sequenced in a study of immune cell composition in non-small cell lung cancer. The repertoire was sequenced with immunoSEQ multiplex PCR; TCRdb's copy has only in-frame clones and lacks some. The table lists around 10,000 clones, around 60% of them singletons. Sequencing input: lung tumor tissue. The origin of the receptors is a human donor with non-small cell lung cancer.

CDR3 amino acids: CASSPPGGGATGELFF. In nucleotides, the CDR3 is TGTGCCAGCAGTCCCCCGGGGGGCGGGGCCACCGGGGAGCTGTTTTTT. V and J are TRBV27 and TRBJ2-2; possibly TRBD2 for D (7 bases). The CDR3 runs 16 residues. V was shortened by 5 bases and J by 4 bases, with 17 bases between the two germline ends. Per the germline V gene, CDR1 is MNHEY and CDR2 is SMNVEV (reference sequence).

The rearrangement joins TRBV15 to TRBJ2-2; 7 bases align to TRBD2. The CDR3 has 15 residues. After removal of 5 bases from V and 5 bases from J, the junction contained 8 bases not matched to a gene. Germline V gene sequence: CDR1 LNHNV, CDR2 YYDKDF (reference sequence). The CDR3 loop reads CATSVGRRETGELFF. DNA for the CDR3: TGTGCCACCAGCGTCGGGAGGAGGGAAACCGGGGAGCTGTTTTTT.

The V call is TRBV29-1, the J call TRBJ2-3, with 13 bases identical to TRBD2. There are 15 residues in the CDR3. J gave up 3 bases and V 5 bases, and 5 bases lay outside the gene matches. The germline CDR1 and CDR2 sequences are SQVTM and ANQGSEA. The DNA for the CDR3 is TGCAGCGTTACTGGACTAGCGGGAGCGACAGATACGCAGTATTTT. Its translation is CSVTGLAGATDTQYF.

Only a few counts were recorded for this clone. The chain employs TRBV6-5 and TRBJ2-7; 11 positions match TRBD2. The CDR3 has 13 amino acids. J lost 2 bases, V lost 8 bases, and 2 bases had no gene match. Per the germline V gene, CDR1 is MNHEY and CDR2 is SVGAGI. CDR3 sequence: CASGTSGAYEQYF. The CDR3 DNA sequence: TGTGCCAGCGGGACTAGCGGAGCCTACGAGCAGTACTTC.

The chain has TRBV9 and TRBJ2-5; 7 bases line up with TRBD2. The CDR3 has 15 amino acids. In germline, CDR1 is SGDLS, CDR2 YYNGEE. After removal of 1 base from V and 5 bases from J, the junction contained 8 bases not matched to a gene. CDR3 loop: CASSVYSGIQETQYF. Here the CDR3 DNA reads TGTGCCAGCAGCGTATACAGCGGGATCCAGGAGACCCAGTACTTC.

The chain has TRBV29-1 and TRBJ2-4, with a possible D match to TRBD2 (7 bases). The CDR3 consists of 12 residues. The V end lost 3 bases, the J end lost 7 bases, and 10 bases lay between the germline ends. In germline, CDR1 is SQVTM, CDR2 ANQGSEA. CDR3 coding DNA: TGCAGCGTTGAGGAGGGGGGGAACATTCAGTACTTC. Encoded protein: CSVEEGGNIQYF.

The J gene is TRBJ1-3, the V gene TRBV28; TRBD1 aligns across 7 bases. V shed 5 bases, J shed 0 bases, and the junction held 10 bases outside the gene matches. Germline-derived CDR1 and CDR2 are MDHEN and SYDVKM. The CDR3 runs to 17 residues. CDR3 sequence reads: CASSPPGTALSGNTIYF. CDR3 nucleotides: TGTGCCAGCAGTCCACCCGGGACAGCACTCTCTGGAAACACCATATATTTT.

The gene calls are TRBV6-1 and TRBJ1-2; 8 nucleotides align to TRBD1. Germline CDR1 MNHNS, CDR2 SASEGT. The CDR3 spans 15 residues. The J segment lost 8 bases and the V segment lost 2 bases, leaving 10 bases of the junction unmatched. CDR3 nucleotide sequence: TGTGCCAGCAGTGAACCCTGGACAGGGTTGGGCGGCTACACCTTC. Its protein product is CASSEPWTGLGGYTF.

The rearrangement joins TRBV7-9 to TRBJ2-7, with no clear D. This CDR3 contains 13 residues. Trimming left V 1 base short and J 7 bases short, with 11 bases between. Germline V gives CDR1 SEHNR, CDR2 FQNEAQ (reference sequence). CDR3 amino acids: CASSLGSVGEQYF. The CDR3 DNA reads TGTGCCAGCAGCTTAGGCTCCGTCGGGGAGCAGTACTTC.

The chain is built from TRBV9 and TRBJ1-1, with D uncertain. Germline CDR1 reads SGDLS; CDR2 reads YYNGEE. V lost 5 bases and J 3 bases, leaving 11 bases between the germline ends. The CDR3 sequence is 13 residues long. The CDR3 here is CASSEGLYTEAFF. In DNA form, the CDR3 reads TGTGCCAGCAGTGAGGGATTGTACACTGAAGCTTTCTTT.

V gene TRBV19 combines with J gene TRBJ1-5; no reliable D call. Between the trimmed V and J ends, which lost 7 bases and 0 bases, there was a span of 10 bases. The CDR3 is 14 amino acids. The V gene's germline CDR1 is LNHDA and CDR2 SQIVND (reference sequence). The CDR3 region has the DNA TGTGCCAGTACCCCCGCACTTAGCAATCAGCCCCAGCATTTT. Translation gives CASTPALSNQPQHF.

V is TRBV7-2 and J is TRBJ2-3; D is unclear. V was pared by 1 base and J by 3 bases, with 11 bases between. The CDR3 is 15 residues long. Germline CDR1 is SGHTA and CDR2 is FQGNSA. CDR3 coding DNA: TGTGCCAGCAGCTTAGACTTGCTCGGGACAGATACGCAGTATTTT. It specifies CASSLDLLGTDTQYF.

The CDR3 DNA reads as TGTGCCAGCAGCTCCTACAATCAGCCCCAGCATTTT. Its protein product is CASSSYNQPQHF. This chain joins TRBV13 and TRBJ1-5; D unclear. The V end lost 4 bases, the J end lost 3 bases, and 4 bases lay between the germline ends. The length of the CDR3 is 12 residues. Germline V lookup: CDR1 PRHDT, CDR2 FYEKMQ (reference sequence).

The chain links TRBV7-9 to TRBJ2-6, with 8 bases lining up with TRBD1. The germline V gene encodes CDR1 SEHNR and CDR2 FQNEAQ (reference sequence). With V trimmed by 5 bases and J by 4 bases, 10 bases remained unmatched. This CDR3 contains 17 residues. The CDR3 DNA follows: TGTGCCAGCAGCCCCCCCCAGGGGGCGAGGGGGGCCAACGTCCTGACTTTC. Protein product: CASSPPQGARGANVLTF.